This TCR beta chain came from a study of chemoradiotherapy in HPV16-positive cancers. Study-level information: A couple of HPV16-positive patients' cells yielded candidate HPV-specific clones and common motifs.

With regard to this clone: Its specificity is not known.

Repeated repertoire sampling spanned the course of chemoradiotherapy. Repertoires were generated with immunoSEQ multiplex PCR, while TCRdb's copy carries only in-frame clones and drops some. The data show 5,000 to 7,000 clones, around 70% seen once. The germline V gene encodes CDR1 MGHDK and CDR2 SYGVNS. With V trimmed by 9 bases and J by 4 bases, 7 bases remained unmatched. The CDR3 runs 13 residues. Study results and limitations: Only two HPV16-positive patients supplied the functional HPV-specificity definition. In HPV16-positive patients, HPV-responsive T-cell expansion tracked better recurrence-free survival.

The TCR originated in a human donor with HPV-associated anogenital cancer. The sample in question was tumor tissue, obtained from a patient who underwent chemoradiotherapy. V is TRBV25-1 and J is TRBJ2-7; the match to TRBD1 covers 9 bases. The CDR3 sequence is CASRQGGSYEQYF. CDR3 sequence (DNA): TGTGCCAGTAGACAGGGGGGGAGTTACGAGCAGTACTTC.